Each of the 2 T cell receptor beta chains below was sequenced from the same sample in a study of T-cell reconstitution after alpha-beta-depleted transplantation in children. Unique molecular identifiers were incorporated when the TCRbeta library was constructed. A single record per CDR3 protein comes from TCRdb applying MiXCR to the PCR reads. The sample has around 410,000 distinct CDR3 sequences, 11% seen once. The specimen was PBMCs from the stem cell graft donor, collected from the stem cell graft. These receptors were obtained from a human donor who donated a stem cell graft to a child with acute myeloid leukemia.

This chain connects TRBV7-2 to TRBJ2-2; 9 bases are a match to TRBD2. V lost 2 bases, J lost 6 bases, and 4 bases stayed unmatched. This CDR3 spans 15 amino acids. Germline values: CDR1 SGHTA, CDR2 FQGNSA. CDR3 DNA: TGTGCCAGCAGCTTATGGCGGGGGGGCCCCGGGGAGCTGTTTTTT. This sequence encodes CASSLWRGGPGELFF.

The chain joins TRBV28 to TRBJ2-6, with 10 positions matching TRBD1. The CDR3 contains 18 residues. The germline CDR1 and CDR2 sequences are MDHEN and SYDVKM. J lost 0 bases, V lost 6 bases, and 8 bases had no gene match. CDR3 sequence reads: CASRTNRDRGSGANVLTF. CDR3 DNA sequence: TGTGCCAGCAGGACAAACCGGGACAGGGGCTCTGGGGCCAACGTCCTGACTTTC. Full variable domain (rest looked up from reference TRBV28 and TRBJ2-6): DVKVTQSSRYLVKRTGEKVFLECVQDMDHENMFWYRQDPGLGLRLIYFSYDVKMKEKGDIPEGYSVSREKKERFSLILESASTNQTSMYLCASRTNRDRGSGANVLTFGAGSRLTVL.